The clone carrying this TCR beta chain was seen only once. A read error may produce the germline difference seen at one junction end. The sample originates from a study of tumor-infiltrating lymphocytes in primary liver carcinoma. Total RNA and DNA came together from approximately 20-30 mg of bulk tissue without cell sorting. Patients diagnosed with primary liver carcinoma received treatment through surgical resection. Germline loops: CDR1 SQVTM, CDR2 ANQGSEA. The CDR3 extends over 13 amino acids. Researchers generated TCR beta cDNA from roughly 500 ng of total RNA, relying on a constant-region primer. TCR beta libraries came from three nested multiplex PCR rounds using slightly modified ARM-PCR. The first two PCR rounds used TRBV1-TRBV30 primers with a Cbeta primer, roughly 10 cycles each. TCRdb reanalysed the multiplex PCR reads using MiXCR and keeps one entry per CDR3 protein. The table lists some 190,000 distinct CDR3 sequences, around 85% of them singletons.

The V gene is TRBV29-1, the J gene TRBJ2-2; tentatively, D is TRBD1 or TRBD2 (5 bases each). Material: tumor tissue from primary liver carcinoma. This TCR was sampled from a man in his forties or fifties with primary liver carcinoma and hepatitis B virus infection. DNA of the CDR3: TGCAGCGTTACTGGGACGAACACCGGGGAGCTGCTTTTT. Protein sequence: CSVTGTNTGELLF.